This paragraph reports one T cell receptor (beta chain). Its antigen is undetermined. Measured with immunoSEQ multiplex PCR; TCRdb has only the in-frame clones, and not every one. The sample shows tens of thousands of clones, 65% to 90% of them seen only once. The data originate from a study of lymphopenia after photon versus proton radiotherapy. The study, taken as a whole, reports: Proton therapy kept repertoires fairly stable, unlike photons, which gained effector/memory cells. Authors raise, but do not show, better survival with proton therapy.

The V gene lost 7 bases and the J gene lost 7 bases, with 18 bases spanning the gap. The CDR3 totals 14 residues. Germline V gives CDR1 SGHNT, CDR2 YYREEE (reference sequence). The TCR sequence derives from a man in his forties with gastric cancer. The J gene is TRBJ2-1, the V gene TRBV5-4, with D perhaps TRBD1 (7 bases). The specimen comprised peripheral blood, sampled from a patient treated with photon-based radiotherapy. CDR3 in DNA: TGTGCCAGCTCTAGAAAGGCAGGGGGGAATGAGCAGTTCTTC. Translated: CASSRKAGGNEQFF.